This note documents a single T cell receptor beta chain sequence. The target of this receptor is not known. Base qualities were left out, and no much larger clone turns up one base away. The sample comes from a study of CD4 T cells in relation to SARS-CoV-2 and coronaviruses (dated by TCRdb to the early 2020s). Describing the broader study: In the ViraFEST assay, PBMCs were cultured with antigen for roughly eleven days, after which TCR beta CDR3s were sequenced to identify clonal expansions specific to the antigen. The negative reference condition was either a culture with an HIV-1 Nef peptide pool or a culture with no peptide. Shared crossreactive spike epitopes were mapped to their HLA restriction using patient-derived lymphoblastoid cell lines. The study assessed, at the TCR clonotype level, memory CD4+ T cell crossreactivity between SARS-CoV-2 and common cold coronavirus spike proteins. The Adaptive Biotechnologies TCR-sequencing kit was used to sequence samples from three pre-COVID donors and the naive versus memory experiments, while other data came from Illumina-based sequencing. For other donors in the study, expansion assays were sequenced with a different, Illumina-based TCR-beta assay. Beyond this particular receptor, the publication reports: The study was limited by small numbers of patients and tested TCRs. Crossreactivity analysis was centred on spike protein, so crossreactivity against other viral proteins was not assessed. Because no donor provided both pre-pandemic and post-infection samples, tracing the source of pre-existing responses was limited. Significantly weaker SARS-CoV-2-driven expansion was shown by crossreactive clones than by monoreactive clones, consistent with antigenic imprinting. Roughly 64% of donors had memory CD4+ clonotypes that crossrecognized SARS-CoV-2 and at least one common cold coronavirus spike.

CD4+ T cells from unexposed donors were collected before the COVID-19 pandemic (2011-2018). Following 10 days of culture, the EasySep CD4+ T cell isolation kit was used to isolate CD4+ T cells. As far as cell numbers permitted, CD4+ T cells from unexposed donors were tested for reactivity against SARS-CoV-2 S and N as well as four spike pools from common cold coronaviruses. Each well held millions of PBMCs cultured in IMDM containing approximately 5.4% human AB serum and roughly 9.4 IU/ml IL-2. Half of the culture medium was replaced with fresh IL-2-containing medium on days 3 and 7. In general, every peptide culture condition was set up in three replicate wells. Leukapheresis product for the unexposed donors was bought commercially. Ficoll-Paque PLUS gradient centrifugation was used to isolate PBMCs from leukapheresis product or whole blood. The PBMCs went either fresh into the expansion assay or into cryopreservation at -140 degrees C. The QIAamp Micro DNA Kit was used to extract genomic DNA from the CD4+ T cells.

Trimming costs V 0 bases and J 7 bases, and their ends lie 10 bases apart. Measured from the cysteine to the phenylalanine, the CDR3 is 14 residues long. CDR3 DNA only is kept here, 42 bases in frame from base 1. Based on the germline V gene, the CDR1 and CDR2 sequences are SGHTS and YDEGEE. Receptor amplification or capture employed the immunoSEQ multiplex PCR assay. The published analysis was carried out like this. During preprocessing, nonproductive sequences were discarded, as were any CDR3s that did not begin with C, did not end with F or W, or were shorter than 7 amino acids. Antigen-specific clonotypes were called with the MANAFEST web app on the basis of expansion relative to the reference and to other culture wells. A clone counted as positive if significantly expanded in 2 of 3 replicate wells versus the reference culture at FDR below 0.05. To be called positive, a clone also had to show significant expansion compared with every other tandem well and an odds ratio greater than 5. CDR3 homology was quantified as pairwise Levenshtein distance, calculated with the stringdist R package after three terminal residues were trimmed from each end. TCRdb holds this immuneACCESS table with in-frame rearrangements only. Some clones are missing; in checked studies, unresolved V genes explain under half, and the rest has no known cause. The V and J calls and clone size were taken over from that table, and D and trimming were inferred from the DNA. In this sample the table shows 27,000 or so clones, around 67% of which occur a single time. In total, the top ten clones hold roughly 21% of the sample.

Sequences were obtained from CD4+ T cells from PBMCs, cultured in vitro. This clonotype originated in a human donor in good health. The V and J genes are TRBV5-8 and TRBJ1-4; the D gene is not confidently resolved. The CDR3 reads CASSLVGIGEKLFF. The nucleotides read TGTGCCAGCAGCTTGGTAGGGATCGGTGAAAAACTGTTTTTT.